This T cell receptor (beta chain) was identified during a study of neoadjuvant nivolumab and ipilimumab in lung cancer. Study at large: Patients got nivolumab 3 mg/kg on days 1, 15 and 29; combination added ipilimumab 1 mg/kg day 1. General study results and limits: TCR clonality did not significantly correlate with pathologic tumor regression. A small number of samples were TCR sequenced. Compared with tumor-adjacent uninvolved lung, resected tumors showed greater richness and clonality.

The repertoire was sequenced with immunoSEQ multiplex PCR; TCRdb's copy has only in-frame clones and lacks some. This sample has approximately 7,000 clones, with approximately 83% found just once. V lost 6 bases, J lost 5 bases, and 20 bases lay in between. Germline lookup yields CDR1 SGHRS and CDR2 YFSETQ. The CDR3 runs 15 residues. With regard to this clone: Its cognate antigen is unknown.

The gene calls are TRBV5-1 and TRBJ1-1, with a weak D call TRBD1 (6 bases). The TCR was taken from an adult with non-small cell lung cancer. Material: tumor tissue, obtained after neoadjuvant nivolumab, alone or with ipilimumab, at or shortly before surgery. The CDR3 coding sequence is TGCGCCAGCATGGGGGCGGGTTCTCGGGGGACTGAAGCTTTCTTT. Translating gives CASMGAGSRGTEAFF. Combining the CDR3 with reference TRBV5-1 and TRBJ1-1 gives the whole variable domain KAGVTQTPRYLIKTRGQQVTLSCSPISGHRSVSWYQQTPGQGLQFLFEYFSETQRNKGNFPGRFSGRQFSNSRSEMNVSTLELGDSALYLCASMGAGSRGTEAFFGQGTRLTVV.